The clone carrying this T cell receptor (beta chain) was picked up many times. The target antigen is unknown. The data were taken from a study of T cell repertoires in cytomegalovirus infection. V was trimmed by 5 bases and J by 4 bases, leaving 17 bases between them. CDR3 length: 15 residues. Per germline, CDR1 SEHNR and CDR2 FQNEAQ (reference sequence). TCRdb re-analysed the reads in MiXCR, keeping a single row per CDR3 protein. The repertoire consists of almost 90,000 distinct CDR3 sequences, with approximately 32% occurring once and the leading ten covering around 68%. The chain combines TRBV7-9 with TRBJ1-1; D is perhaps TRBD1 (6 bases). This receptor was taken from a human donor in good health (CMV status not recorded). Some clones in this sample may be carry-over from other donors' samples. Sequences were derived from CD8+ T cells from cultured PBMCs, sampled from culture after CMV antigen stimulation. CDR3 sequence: CASSPNRELSTEAFF. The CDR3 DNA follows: TGTGCCAGCAGCCCTAACAGGGAGCTGAGCACTGAAGCTTTCTTT.